This T cell receptor beta chain was observed in a study of blood T cell repertoires in COVID-19. About the research overall: Italy, Spain and the United States were the sources of the convalescent and acute COVID-19 samples. Sources were T cells, B-cell-depleted T cells, or PBMCs; the material itself was cDNA or gDNA.

Sequencing used immunoSEQ multiplex PCR; TCRdb keeps in-frame clones, though not all of them. The data show about 320,000 clones, around nine tenths seen once. Between the trimmed V and J ends, which lost 0 bases and 3 bases, there was a span of 9 bases. The CDR3 runs 14 residues. Germline V gives CDR1 SGHRS, CDR2 YFSETQ. Enrollees, about 18 to 95 years old, lived in approximately 25 US areas. Sequenced sample: PBMCs or T cells enriched from blood (not recorded which). The chain uses TRBV5-1 and TRBJ1-1; tentatively, D is TRBD1 (5 bases). The receptor was isolated from a man aged 30-40 years who had recovered from COVID-19. CDR3 amino acids: CASSLVSGDTEAFF. Here the CDR3 DNA reads TGCGCCAGCAGCTTGGTATCGGGGGACACTGAAGCTTTCTTT.